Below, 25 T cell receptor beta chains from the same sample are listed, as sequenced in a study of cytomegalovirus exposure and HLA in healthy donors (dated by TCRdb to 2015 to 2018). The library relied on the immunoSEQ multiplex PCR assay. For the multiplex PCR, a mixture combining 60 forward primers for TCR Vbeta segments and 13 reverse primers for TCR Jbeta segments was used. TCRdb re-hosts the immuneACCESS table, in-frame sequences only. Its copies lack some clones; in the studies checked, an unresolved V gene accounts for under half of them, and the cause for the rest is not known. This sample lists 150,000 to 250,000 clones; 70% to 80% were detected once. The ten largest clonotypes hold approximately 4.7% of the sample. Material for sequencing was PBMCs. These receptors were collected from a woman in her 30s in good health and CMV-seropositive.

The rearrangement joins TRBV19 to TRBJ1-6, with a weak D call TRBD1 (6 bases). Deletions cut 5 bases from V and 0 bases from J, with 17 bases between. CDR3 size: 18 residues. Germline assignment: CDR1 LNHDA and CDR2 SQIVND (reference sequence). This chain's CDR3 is CASSVPGTPSSYNSPLHF. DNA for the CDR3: TGTGCCAGTAGTGTCCCCGGGACACCGAGCTCCTATAATTCACCCCTCCACTTT.

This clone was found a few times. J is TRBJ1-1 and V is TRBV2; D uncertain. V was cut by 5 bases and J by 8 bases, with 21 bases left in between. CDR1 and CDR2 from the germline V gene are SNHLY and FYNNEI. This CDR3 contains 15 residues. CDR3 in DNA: TGTGCCAGCAGTTTCCGGGAAACCCTGTCCGCAGAAGCTTTCTTT. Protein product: CASSFRETLSAEAFF.

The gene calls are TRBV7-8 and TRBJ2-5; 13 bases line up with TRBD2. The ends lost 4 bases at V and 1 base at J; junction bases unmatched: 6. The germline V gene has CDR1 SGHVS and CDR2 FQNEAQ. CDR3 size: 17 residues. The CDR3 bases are TGTGCCAGCAGCTCCGGACTAGCGGGAGTCTTCCAAGAGACCCAGTACTTC. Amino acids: CASSSGLAGVFQETQYF.

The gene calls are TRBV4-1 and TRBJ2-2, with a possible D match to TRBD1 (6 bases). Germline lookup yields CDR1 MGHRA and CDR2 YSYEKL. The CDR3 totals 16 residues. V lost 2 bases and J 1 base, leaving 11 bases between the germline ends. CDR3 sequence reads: CASSQTRTENTGELFF. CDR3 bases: TGCGCCAGCAGCCAAACCAGGACAGAGAACACCGGGGAGCTGTTTTTT.

CDR3 protein: CASSLQGSPPVGNEQFF. In nucleotides, the CDR3 is TGTGCCAGCAGCTTACAGGGTAGCCCCCCGGTCGGCAATGAGCAGTTCTTC. The chain carries TRBV5-8 and TRBJ2-1; possible D gene TRBD1, 6 bases. CDR1 SGHTS and CDR2 YDEGEE come from the germline V gene. Between the trimmed V and J ends, which lost 2 bases and 6 bases, there was a span of 21 bases. The CDR3 loop spans 17 amino acids.

CDR3 sequence: CASSAGTMSHEQYF. The CDR3 DNA reads TGTGCCAGCAGCGCCGGGACAATGTCACACGAGCAGTACTTC. V usage is TRBV7-9 and J usage is TRBJ2-7; D is perhaps TRBD1 (6 bases). The CDR3 length is 14 residues. The V and J ends lost 5 bases and 5 bases respectively, with 16 bases between them. CDR1 and CDR2 (germline): SEHNR, FQNEAQ (reference sequence).

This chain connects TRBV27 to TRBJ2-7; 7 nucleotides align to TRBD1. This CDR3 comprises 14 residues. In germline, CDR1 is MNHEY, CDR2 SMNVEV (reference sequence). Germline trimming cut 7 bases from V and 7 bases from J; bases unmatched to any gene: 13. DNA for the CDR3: TGTGCCAGCACCCCTGGGACAGCCCTCCCTGAGCAGTACTTC. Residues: CASTPGTALPEQYF.

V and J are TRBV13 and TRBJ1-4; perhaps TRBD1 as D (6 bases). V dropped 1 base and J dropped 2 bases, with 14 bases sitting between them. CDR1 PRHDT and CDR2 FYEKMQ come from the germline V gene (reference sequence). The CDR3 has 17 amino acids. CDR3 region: CASSLAGQGSTNEKLFF. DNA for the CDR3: TGTGCCAGCAGCTTAGCCGGCCAGGGGTCCACTAATGAAAAACTGTTTTTT.

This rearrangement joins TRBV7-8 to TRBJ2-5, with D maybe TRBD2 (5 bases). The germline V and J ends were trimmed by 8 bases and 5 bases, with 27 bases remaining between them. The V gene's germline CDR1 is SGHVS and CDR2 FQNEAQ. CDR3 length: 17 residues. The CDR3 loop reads CASLRASRTVNSETQYF. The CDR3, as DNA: TGTGCCAGCCTAAGGGCTAGCAGGACGGTTAATTCGGAGACCCAGTACTTC. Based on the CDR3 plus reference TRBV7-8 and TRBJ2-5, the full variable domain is GAGVSQSPRYKVAKRGQDVALRCDPISGHVSLFWYQQALGQGPEFLTYFQNEAQLDKSGLPSDRFFAERPEGSVSTLKIQRTQQEDSAVYLCASLRASRTVNSETQYFGPGTRLLVL.

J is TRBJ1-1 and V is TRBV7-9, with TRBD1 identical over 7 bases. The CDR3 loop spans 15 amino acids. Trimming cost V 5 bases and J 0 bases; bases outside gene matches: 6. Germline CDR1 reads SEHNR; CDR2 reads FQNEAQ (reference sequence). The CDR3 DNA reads TGTGCCAGCAGCGGGCGGGGACAGTTGAACACTGAAGCTTTCTTT. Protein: CASSGRGQLNTEAFF.

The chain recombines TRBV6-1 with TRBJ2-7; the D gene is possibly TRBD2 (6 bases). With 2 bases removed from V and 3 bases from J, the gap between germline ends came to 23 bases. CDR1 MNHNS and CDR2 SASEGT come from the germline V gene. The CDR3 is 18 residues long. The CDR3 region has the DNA TGTGCCAGCAGTGAAAGGGCCGGGAGAGGAGGGGTGGACTACGAGCAGTACTTC. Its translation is CASSERAGRGGVDYEQYF.

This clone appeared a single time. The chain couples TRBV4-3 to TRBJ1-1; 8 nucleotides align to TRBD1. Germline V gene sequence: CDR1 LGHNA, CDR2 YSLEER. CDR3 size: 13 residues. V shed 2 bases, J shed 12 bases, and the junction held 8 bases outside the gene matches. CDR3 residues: CASSQTPRQGPFF. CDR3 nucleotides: TGCGCCAGCAGCCAAACCCCCAGACAGGGGCCTTTCTTT.

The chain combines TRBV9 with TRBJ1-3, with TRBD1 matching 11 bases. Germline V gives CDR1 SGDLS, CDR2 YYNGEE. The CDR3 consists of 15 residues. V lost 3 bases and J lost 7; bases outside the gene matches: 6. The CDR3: CASSAPGTGGNTIYF. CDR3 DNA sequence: TGTGCCAGCAGCGCCCCCGGGACAGGGGGGAACACCATATATTTT.

CDR3 coding DNA: TGTGCCAGTAGTATCCCCAGGGGACAGAACTATGGCTACACCTTC. Amino acid sequence: CASSIPRGQNYGYTF. V usage is TRBV19 and J usage is TRBJ1-2, with 7 bases aligning to TRBD1. Germline assignment: CDR1 LNHDA and CDR2 SQIVND (reference sequence). After removal of 3 bases from V and 2 bases from J, the junction contained 6 bases not matched to a gene. CDR3 length: 15 residues.

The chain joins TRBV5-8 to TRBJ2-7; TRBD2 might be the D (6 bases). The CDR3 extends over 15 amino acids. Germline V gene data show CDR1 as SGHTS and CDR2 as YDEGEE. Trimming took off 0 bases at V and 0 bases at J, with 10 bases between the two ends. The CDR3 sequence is CASSLGDFFSYEQYF. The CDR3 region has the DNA TGTGCCAGCAGCTTGGGGGACTTCTTCTCCTACGAGCAGTACTTC. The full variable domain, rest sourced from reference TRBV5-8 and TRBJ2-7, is EAGVTQSPTHLIKTRGQQATLRCSPISGHTSVYWYQQALGLGLQFLLWYDEGEERNRGNFPPRFSGRQFPNYSSELNVNALELEDSALYLCASSLGDFFSYEQYFGPGTRLTVT.

In DNA, the CDR3 is TGCGCCAGCAGCATCAGCGACAGGGAAGCTTTCTTT. Amino acid sequence: CASSISDREAFF. V and J are TRBV5-1 and TRBJ1-1; a weak D match, TRBD1 (6 bases). This CDR3 contains 12 residues. Germline V gene sequence: CDR1 SGHRS, CDR2 YFSETQ. The V gene lost 4 bases and the J gene lost 8 bases, with 12 bases spanning the gap.

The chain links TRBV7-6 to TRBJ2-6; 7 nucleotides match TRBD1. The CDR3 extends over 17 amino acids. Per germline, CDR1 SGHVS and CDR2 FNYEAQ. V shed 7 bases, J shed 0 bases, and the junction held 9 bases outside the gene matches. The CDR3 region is CASTTDRDSSGANVLTF. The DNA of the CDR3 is TGTGCCAGCACCACAGACAGGGATAGCTCTGGGGCCAACGTCCTGACTTTC.

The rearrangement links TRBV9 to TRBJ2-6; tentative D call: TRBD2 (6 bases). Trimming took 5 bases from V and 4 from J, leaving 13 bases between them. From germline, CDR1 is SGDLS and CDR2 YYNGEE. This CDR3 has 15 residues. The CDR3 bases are TGTGCCAGCAGGAAAGGGAGGTTGGGGGCCAACGTCCTGACTTTC. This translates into CASRKGRLGANVLTF. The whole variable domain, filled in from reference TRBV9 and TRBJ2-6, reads DSGVTQTPKHLITATGQRVTLRCSPRSGDLSVYWYQQSLDQGLQFLIQYYNGEERAKGNILERFSAQQFPDLHSELNLSSLELGDSALYFCASRKGRLGANVLTFGAGSRLTVL.

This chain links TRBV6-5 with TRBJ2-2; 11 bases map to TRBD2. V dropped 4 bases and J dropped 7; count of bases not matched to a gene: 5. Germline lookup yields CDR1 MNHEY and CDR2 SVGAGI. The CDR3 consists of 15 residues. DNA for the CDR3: TGTGCCAGCAGTTTCACTAGCGGGAGTTTCGGGGAGCTGTTTTTT. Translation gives CASSFTSGSFGELFF.

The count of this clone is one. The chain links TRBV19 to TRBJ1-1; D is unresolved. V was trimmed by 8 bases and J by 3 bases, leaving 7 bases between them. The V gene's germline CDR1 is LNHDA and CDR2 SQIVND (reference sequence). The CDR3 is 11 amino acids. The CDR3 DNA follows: TGTGCCAGTGGCGGGTACACTGAAGCTTTCTTT. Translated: CASGGYTEAFF.

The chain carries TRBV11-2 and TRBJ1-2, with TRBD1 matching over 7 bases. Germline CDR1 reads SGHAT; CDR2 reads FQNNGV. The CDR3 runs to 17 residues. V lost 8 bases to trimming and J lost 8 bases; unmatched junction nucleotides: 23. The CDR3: CASRLGGGQEPGVGYTF. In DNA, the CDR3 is TGTGCCAGCCGCCTGGGGGGCGGACAGGAGCCAGGGGTAGGCTACACCTTC.

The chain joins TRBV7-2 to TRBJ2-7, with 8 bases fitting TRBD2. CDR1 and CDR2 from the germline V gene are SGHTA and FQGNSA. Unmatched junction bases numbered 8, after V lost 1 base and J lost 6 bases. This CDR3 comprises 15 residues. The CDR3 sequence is CASSLDTGGWGEQYF. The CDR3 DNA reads TGTGCCAGCAGCTTAGATACGGGAGGGTGGGGCGAGCAGTACTTC.

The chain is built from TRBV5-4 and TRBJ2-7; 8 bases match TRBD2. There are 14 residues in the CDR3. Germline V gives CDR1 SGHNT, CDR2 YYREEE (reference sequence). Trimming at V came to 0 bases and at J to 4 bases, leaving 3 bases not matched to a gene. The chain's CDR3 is CASSLDSGIYEQYF. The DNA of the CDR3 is TGTGCCAGCAGCTTGGATAGCGGGATATACGAGCAGTACTTC.

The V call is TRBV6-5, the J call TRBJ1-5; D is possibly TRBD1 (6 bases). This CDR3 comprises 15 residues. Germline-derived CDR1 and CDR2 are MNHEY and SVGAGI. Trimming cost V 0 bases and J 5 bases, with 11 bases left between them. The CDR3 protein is CASSYSGGSDQPQHF. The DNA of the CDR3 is TGTGCCAGCAGTTACTCAGGGGGTTCTGATCAGCCCCAGCATTTT.

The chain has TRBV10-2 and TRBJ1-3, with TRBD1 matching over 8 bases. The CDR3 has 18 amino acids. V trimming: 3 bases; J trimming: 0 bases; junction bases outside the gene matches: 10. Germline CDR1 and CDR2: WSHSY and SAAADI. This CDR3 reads CASSDEDRALGSGNTIYF. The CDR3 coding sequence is TGCGCCAGCAGTGACGAGGACAGGGCTCTAGGCTCTGGAAACACCATATATTTT.